What follows are 8 T cell receptor beta chains derived from one specimen sequenced in a study of vaccination effects on CD4 cells after COVID-19. These TCRs' antigens remain unknown. Antigen-specific CD4+ T cell clonotypes were called by their expansion after viral peptide-pool culture in ViraFEST. It was after approximately 11 days of culture that CD4+ T cells were isolated. The repertoire was sequenced with immunoSEQ multiplex PCR; TCRdb's copy has only in-frame clones and lacks some. The repertoire holds around 83,000 clones, about 70% seen once, with about 1.7% in the top ten. The specimen was CD4+ T cells from PBMCs cultured with HCoV-229E spike peptides, collected before COVID-19 vaccination. These receptors were collected from a human donor who received a COVID-19 vaccine.

J is TRBJ2-1 and V is TRBV2, with D possibly TRBD2 on 5 matching bases. Between the trimmed V and J ends, which lost 6 bases and 9 bases, there was a span of 15 bases. Germline assignment: CDR1 SNHLY and CDR2 FYNNEI. The CDR3 consists of 13 residues. The CDR3 nucleotides are TGTGCCAGCAGGGCTGGGAGTGCTCGTGAGCAGTTCTTC. This gives the protein CASRAGSAREQFF.

This clone was seen more than once but under ten times. This chain joins TRBV5-5 and TRBJ1-2; 7 nucleotides line up with TRBD1. Germline V gene data show CDR1 as SGHKS and CDR2 as YYEKEE (reference sequence). This CDR3 has 15 amino acids. J lost 3 bases, V lost 4 bases, and 9 bases had no gene match. CDR3 residues: CASSTFRTGDYGYTF. The CDR3 DNA follows: TGTGCCAGCAGCACGTTCCGGACAGGTGACTATGGCTACACCTTC.

A few counts support this clone. The CDR3 DNA reads as TGTGCCAGCAGCTCACAACAGGGAAATGAGCAGTTCTTC. This gives the protein CASSSQQGNEQFF. J is TRBJ2-1 and V is TRBV7-2; TRBD1 is a possible D gene (6 bases). Trimming stripped 4 bases from V and 7 bases from J, with 11 bases between. The CDR3 consists of 13 residues. The germline gives CDR1 SGHTA, CDR2 FQGNSA. Variable domain in full (rest from reference TRBV7-2 and TRBJ2-1): GAGVSQSPSNKVTEKGKDVELRCDPISGHTALYWYRQSLGQGLEFLIYFQGNSAPDKSGLPSDRFSAERTGGSVSTLTIQRTQQEDSAVYLCASSSQQGNEQFFGPGTRLTVL.

The V and J genes are TRBV7-8 and TRBJ2-2; 7 bases match TRBD2. Trimming cost V 5 bases and J 7 bases; bases outside gene matches: 16. The CDR3 sequence is 17 residues long. From germline, CDR1 is SGHVS and CDR2 FQNEAQ. The CDR3 here is CASSPGPGTTTRGELFF. For the CDR3, the DNA is TGTGCCAGCAGCCCGGGTCCCGGGACTACGACTCGCGGGGAGCTGTTTTTT.

V and J are TRBV7-9 and TRBJ2-2; D gene unclear. Looked up from germline, CDR1 is SEHNR and CDR2 is FQNEAQ (reference sequence). This CDR3 is 14 amino acids long. V lost 2 bases and J 0 bases, leaving 4 bases between the germline ends. The CDR3 DNA sequence: TGTGCCAGCAGCTTAAGGGCGAACACCGGGGAGCTGTTTTTT. It codes for CASSLRANTGELFF.

This clone appeared a single time. The rearrangement links TRBV28 to TRBJ2-5, with TRBD1 matching 7 bases. This CDR3 has 13 residues. The J segment lost 6 bases and the V segment lost 4 bases, leaving 5 bases of the junction unmatched. In germline, CDR1 is MDHEN, CDR2 SYDVKM. DNA of the CDR3: TGTGCCAGCAGTTGGCGACAGGGAAAGACCCAGTACTTC. It translates to CASSWRQGKTQYF.

This chain links TRBV23-1 with TRBJ1-1; D is unresolved. Being an ORF, TRBV23-1 has a function that is uncertain. CDR3 size: 15 residues. Between the trimmed V and J ends, which lost 2 bases and 1 base, there was a span of 11 bases. The CDR3 nucleotides read TGCGCCAGCAGTCAAATTCGAAGAGGGAACACTGAAGCTTTCTTT. This translates into CASSQIRRGNTEAFF.

This clone was observed a single time. The chain links TRBV5-1 to TRBJ2-2; no clear D. This CDR3 spans 13 amino acids. Germline V CDR1 and CDR2: SGHRS, YFSETQ. The germline V and J ends were trimmed by 3 bases and 1 base, with 4 bases remaining between them. The CDR3 reads CASSWGNTGELFF. CDR3 DNA sequence: TGCGCCAGCAGCTGGGGGAACACCGGGGAGCTGTTTTTT.